These 16 T cell receptor beta chains were sequenced from one sample in a study of early stage breast cancer tumors. The method was immunoSEQ multiplex PCR; TCRdb's version includes in-frame clones alone and lacks a portion of them. The sample gives more than 55,000 clones, 75% to 90% of which show up once; approximately 4.5% is in the top ten. The sequenced sample was blood. These receptors came from a person aged 35-49 years with breast cancer.

V gene TRBV4-2 combines with J gene TRBJ1-3; TRBD1 matches 7 bases. The CDR3 covers 15 residues. Germline loops: CDR1 LGHNA, CDR2 YNFKEQ. The junction had 4 bases not matched to a gene; V was cut back by 2 bases and J by 3 bases. The CDR3 DNA reads TGTGCCAGCAGCCAAAGGGCAGGGGGTGGAAACACCATATATTTT. It specifies CASSQRAGGGNTIYF.

The chain has TRBV13 and TRBJ1-2; 8 nucleotides line up with TRBD1. J lost 6 bases, V lost 5 bases, and 2 bases had no gene match. This CDR3 has 12 amino acids. Per germline, CDR1 PRHDT and CDR2 FYEKMQ (reference sequence). The CDR3 loop is CASSQGADGYTF. CDR3 bases: TGTGCCAGCAGCCAGGGGGCGGATGGCTACACCTTC.

This clone was seen just once. The genes are TRBV7-3 and TRBJ2-1; 7 nucleotides match TRBD1. The germline V gene encodes CDR1 SGHTA and CDR2 FQGTGA. This CDR3 spans 15 amino acids. With V trimmed by 5 bases and J by 0 bases, 4 bases remained unmatched. CDR3 protein: CASSLRDSSYNEQFF. CDR3 nucleotides: TGTGCCAGCAGCCTCCGGGACAGCTCCTACAATGAGCAGTTCTTC.

This clone was detected a few times. Germline and junction disagree at one end, which may indicate a read error. V and J are TRBV7-7 and TRBJ1-2; maybe TRBD1 (6 bases). This CDR3 region has 15 residues. CDR1 and CDR2 (germline): SSHAT, FNYEAQ (reference sequence). Here the CDR3 reads CASSLPQGRLYGYTF. The CDR3 bases are TGTGCTAGCAGCTTACCTCAGGGGCGGCTATATGGCTACACCTTC. The variable domain in full, with the rest retrieved from reference TRBV7-7 and TRBJ1-2, is GAGVSQSPRYKVTKRGQDVTLRCDPISSHATLYWYQQALGQGPEFLTYFNYEAQPDKSGLPSDRFSAERPEGSISTLTIQRTEQRDSAMYRCASSLPQGRLYGYTFGSGTRLTVV.

This rearrangement joins TRBV7-2 to TRBJ1-1; D gene ambiguous. The CDR3 covers 15 residues. The germline gives CDR1 SGHTA, CDR2 FQGNSA. V lost 5 bases and J lost 7, with 20 bases in between. In nucleotides, the CDR3 is TGTGCCAGCAGCGCTCGATTCCGGGCCGCACTTGAAGCTTTCTTT. This codes for CASSARFRAALEAFF. The full variable domain, in which reference TRBV7-2 and TRBJ1-1 provide the parts outside the CDR3, is GAGVSQSPSNKVTEKGKDVELRCDPISGHTALYWYRQSLGQGLEFLIYFQGNSAPDKSGLPSDRFSAERTGGSVSTLTIQRTQQEDSAVYLCASSARFRAALEAFFGQGTRLTVV.

Only a few counts were recorded for this clone. The V gene is TRBV6-1, the J gene TRBJ1-2; 9 nucleotides line up with TRBD1. From germline, CDR1 is MNHNS and CDR2 SASEGT. V shed 6 bases and J 8 bases; nucleotides not matched to a gene: 4. The CDR3 sequence is 12 residues long. DNA of the CDR3: TGTGCCAGCAGCACAGGGGGCTGGGGCTACACCTTC. This sequence encodes CASSTGGWGYTF.

This chain links TRBV19 with TRBJ1-1; D uncertain. Germline CDR1 reads LNHDA; CDR2 reads SQIVND (reference sequence). The CDR3 sequence is 15 residues long. Between the trimmed V and J ends, which lost 1 base and 0 bases, there was a span of 9 bases. This CDR3 is CASSIGSRVNTEAFF. CDR3 nucleotides: TGTGCCAGTAGTATAGGAAGTAGAGTGAACACTGAAGCTTTCTTT.

The gene calls are TRBV27 and TRBJ2-1; 16 bases align to TRBD2. Germline CDR1 is MNHEY and CDR2 is SMNVEV (reference sequence). V shed 6 bases and J 5 bases; nucleotides not matched to a gene: 16. The CDR3 is 20 residues long. The CDR3 bases are TGTGCCAGCAGCCAGGACGCGGGACTAGCGGGAGGGAGGGGACACAATGAGCAGTTCTTC. It encodes CASSQDAGLAGGRGHNEQFF.

The rearrangement links TRBV19 to TRBJ2-3; 7 bases line up with TRBD2. Germline lookup yields CDR1 LNHDA and CDR2 SQIVND (reference sequence). The CDR3 is made up of 14 amino acids. J gave up 2 bases and V 5 bases, and 4 bases lay outside the gene matches. The CDR3 is CASSAGLLTDTQYF. For the CDR3, the DNA is TGTGCCAGTAGTGCGGGACTACTCACAGATACGCAGTATTTT.

The chain couples TRBV19 to TRBJ1-5; 7 positions match TRBD1. Germline V gene lookup returns CDR1 LNHDA and CDR2 SQIVND (reference sequence). CDR3 length: 17 amino acids. Trimming removed 1 base from V and 5 bases from J; junction bases left unmatched: 11. The CDR3: CASSIAFDREGDQPQHF. The CDR3 nucleotides are TGTGCCAGTAGTATAGCTTTCGACAGGGAGGGGGATCAGCCCCAGCATTTT.

The gene calls are TRBV9 and TRBJ2-7; D remains ambiguous. The V and J ends lost 4 bases and 0 bases respectively, with 5 bases between them. CDR1 and CDR2 from the germline V gene are SGDLS and YYNGEE. This CDR3 has 12 amino acids. CDR3 sequence (DNA): TGTGCCAGCAGCCCCACCTCCTACGAGCAGTACTTC. Translation gives CASSPTSYEQYF.

The V and J genes are TRBV19 and TRBJ2-3, with D perhaps TRBD1 or TRBD2 (5 bases each). The germline V gene encodes CDR1 LNHDA and CDR2 SQIVND (reference sequence). Trimming took off 9 bases at V and 0 bases at J, with 7 bases between the two ends. The CDR3 runs to 12 residues. The chain's CDR3 is CASRDSTDTQYF. DNA for the CDR3: TGTGCCAGCCGGGACAGCACAGATACGCAGTATTTT.

The chain is built from TRBV27 and TRBJ1-1, with a weak D call TRBD1 (6 bases). The CDR3 is 14 residues long. Deletions cut 6 bases from V and 7 bases from J, with 18 bases between. Germline V gives CDR1 MNHEY, CDR2 SMNVEV (reference sequence). CDR3 sequence reads: CASSPKPQGFEAFF. Written as DNA, the CDR3 is TGTGCCAGCAGCCCTAAGCCCCAGGGGTTTGAAGCTTTCTTT.

This clone was picked up one time. The V call is TRBV9, the J call TRBJ2-3; 10 positions agree with TRBD2. The CDR3 has 18 amino acids. Germline trimming cut 1 base from V and 0 bases from J; bases unmatched to any gene: 8. Germline V gives CDR1 SGDLS, CDR2 YYNGEE. The CDR3 DNA follows: TGTGCCAGCAGCGTACCCTCCGGGACTAGCGTTAGCACAGATACGCAGTATTTT. Translation: CASSVPSGTSVSTDTQYF.

The CDR3 reads CASSVGLAEQNIQYF. The CDR3 DNA follows: TGTGCCAGCAGCGTAGGACTAGCGGAACAAAACATTCAGTACTTC. The chain employs TRBV9 and TRBJ2-4; TRBD2 aligns across 9 bases. The CDR3 covers 15 residues. Germline CDR1 reads SGDLS; CDR2 reads YYNGEE. Trimming took 0 bases from V and 5 from J; bases not matched to a gene: 3.

The chain recombines TRBV12-5 with TRBJ1-3; D unclear. This CDR3 contains 13 residues. Trimming pared 7 bases from V and 0 bases from J, leaving 7 bases between. Germline-derived CDR1 and CDR2 are LGHNT and FRNRAP. The CDR3 nucleotides are TGTGCTAGTGCCTTTTCCTCTGGAAACACCATATATTTT. Amino acid sequence: CASAFSSGNTIYF.